This TCR beta chain was sequenced during a study of OX40 agonist ivuxolimab in advanced cancers. This table comes from immunoSEQ multiplex PCR, and its TCRdb copy is limited to in-frame clones, with some not included. The profile covers some 70,000 clones, with around 85% appearing a single time and 0.75% taken by the ten largest. V was trimmed by 6 bases and J by 2 bases, leaving 17 bases between them. From germline, CDR1 is SNHLY and CDR2 FYNNEI. The CDR3 covers 16 residues. The chain employs TRBV2 and TRBJ2-1; D is possibly TRBD1 (5 bases). This TCR derives from an adult with an advanced solid tumor such as melanoma, head and neck, liver or kidney cancer. Sample: CD4+ or CD8+ T cells sorted from blood, taken in a trial of the OX40 agonist ivuxolimab. In DNA, the CDR3 is TGTGCCAGCAGGGAAACCATTTACAGGACCTACAATGAGCAGTTCTTC. It translates to CASRETIYRTYNEQFF.